This T cell receptor (beta chain) originates from a study of blood T cell repertoires in COVID-19. Generated by immunoSEQ multiplex PCR, the TCRdb table keeps only in-frame clones and is missing some. The sample has 200,000 to 300,000 clones, roughly nine tenths seen once. The CDR3 totals 16 residues. CDR1 is SGHKS and CDR2 is YYEKEE in the germline V gene (reference sequence). Trimming took 0 bases from V and 5 from J, leaving 18 bases between them. Two negative PCRs, clearance, or symptom resolution were required of recovered Cohort 3 donors. Sequencing used PBMCs or T cells enriched from blood (not recorded which). This chain links TRBV5-5 with TRBJ2-7; D may be TRBD2 (6 bases). The sequence was collected from a young woman who had recovered from COVID-19. The CDR3 DNA is TGTGCCAGCAGCTTGGTCCCAGGCGGGATTAACAACGAGCAGTACTTC. It specifies CASSLVPGGINNEQYF.